A single sample is the source of the 30 T cell receptor beta chains below, sequenced in a study of CD8+ T cells in alopecia areata. Isolated RNA was reverse transcribed into cDNA used as the sequencing template. Only in-frame clones appear in the TCRdb table, and some are missing; sequencing was by immunoSEQ multiplex PCR. The table has approximately 180,000 clones, 60% seen once. Documented treatment: oral pan-JAK inhibitor, 5-10 mg twice daily. The sample here was CD4+ T cells sorted from blood, taken at week 24, from a patient treated with tofacitinib. All receptors derive from a human donor with alopecia areata.

The J gene is TRBJ1-5, the V gene TRBV29-1, with a tentative D call TRBD1 (5 bases). Trimming removed 6 bases at V and 4 bases at J, with 13 bases between. The CDR3 is 13 amino acids. CDR1 SQVTM and CDR2 ANQGSEA come from the germline V gene. CDR3 protein: CSVGTQFNQPQHF. DNA of the CDR3: TGCAGCGTGGGGACTCAGTTTAATCAGCCCCAGCATTTT.

J is TRBJ1-1 and V is TRBV30; the D is unclear. Germline lookup yields CDR1 GTSNPN and CDR2 SVGIG (reference sequence). The CDR3 is made up of 14 amino acids. V gave up 4 bases and J gave up 2 bases, with 14 bases separating them. Here the CDR3 DNA reads TGTGCCTGGAAGGATGCTCCTTCTAACACTGAAGCTTTCTTT. This translates into CAWKDAPSNTEAFF.

This clone was observed at least ten times. The chain combines TRBV7-2 with TRBJ2-5, with TRBD2 matching 13 bases. The CDR3 extends over 20 amino acids. The germline V gene has CDR1 SGHTA and CDR2 FQGNSA. Trimming took 0 bases from V and 5 from J; bases not matched to a gene: 15. Here the CDR3 reads CASSLALTSGGNTKLETQYF. For the CDR3, the DNA is TGTGCCAGCAGCTTAGCCTTGACTAGCGGGGGGAATACCAAGTTGGAGACCCAGTACTTC.

The J gene is TRBJ1-1, the V gene TRBV6-5; D unresolved. The CDR3 has 12 residues. V lost 6 bases and J lost 6, with 11 bases in between. CDR1 MNHEY and CDR2 SVGAGI come from the germline V gene. As DNA, the CDR3 is TGTGCCAGCAGGACGGTCGGCGCTGAAGCTTTCTTT. It yields the protein CASRTVGAEAFF.

This clone turned up a few times. The V call is TRBV27, the J call TRBJ2-7, with D perhaps matching TRBD2 (6 bases). The CDR3 has 15 amino acids. Germline CDR1 reads MNHEY; CDR2 reads SMNVEV (reference sequence). V lost 0 bases and J lost 3, with 12 bases in between. The CDR3 here is CASSLSLAANYEQYF. The CDR3 coding sequence is TGTGCCAGCAGTTTATCATTAGCGGCCAACTACGAGCAGTACTTC.

V is TRBV9 and J is TRBJ2-1; the match to TRBD2 covers 8 bases. This CDR3 contains 15 residues. The V segment lost 3 bases and the J segment 4 bases; nucleotides outside the gene matches: 6. The germline V gene has CDR1 SGDLS and CDR2 YYNGEE. CDR3 DNA: TGTGCCAGCAGCGCGACTAGCGCTCCTTACAATGAGCAGTTCTTC. Its protein is CASSATSAPYNEQFF.

The chain uses TRBV5-1 and TRBJ2-1; D is tentatively TRBD1 or TRBD2 (5 bases each). Looked up from germline, CDR1 is SGHRS and CDR2 is YFSETQ. The CDR3 is 13 residues long. Trimming cost V 3 bases and J 5 bases, with 9 bases left between them. The CDR3 loop is CASSWDGDNEQFF. The DNA for the CDR3 is TGCGCCAGCAGCTGGGACGGTGACAATGAGCAGTTCTTC.

The genes are TRBV10-3 and TRBJ1-5, with unresolved D. The germline CDR1 and CDR2 sequences are ENHRY and SYGVKD. The CDR3 consists of 13 residues. V was pared by 10 bases and J by 3 bases, with 13 bases between. The CDR3 DNA is TGTGCCACAATGAAGGGAAACAATCAGCCCCAGCATTTT. It specifies CATMKGNNQPQHF.

This chain uses TRBV30 with TRBJ1-5, with D uncertain. In germline, CDR1 is GTSNPN, CDR2 SVGIG (reference sequence). The germline V and J ends were trimmed by 0 bases and 6 bases, with 9 bases remaining between them. This CDR3 is built from 13 residues. In nucleotides, the CDR3 is TGTGCCTGGAGTGTACCGGGGAGTCAGCCCCAGCATTTT. Protein: CAWSVPGSQPQHF.

This clone showed up just a few times. This CDR3 is CASSEAGEGGEKLFF. Written as DNA, the CDR3 is TGTGCCAGCAGTGAAGCGGGGGAGGGTGGTGAAAAACTGTTTTTT. The genes are TRBV2 and TRBJ1-4, with D possibly matching TRBD1 (5 bases). The CDR3 spans 15 residues. The V gene's germline CDR1 is SNHLY and CDR2 FYNNEI. Trimming took off 0 bases at V and 7 bases at J, with 12 bases between the two ends.

This clone turned up a few times. The chain has TRBV5-1 and TRBJ1-2; 10 nucleotides agree with TRBD1. This CDR3 spans 13 amino acids. Germline V lookup: CDR1 SGHRS, CDR2 YFSETQ. The V gene end was trimmed by 2 bases and the J gene end by 6 bases; junction bases not matched to a gene: 1. This CDR3 reads CASSFGQGDGYTF. As DNA, the CDR3 is TGCGCCAGCAGCTTCGGACAGGGGGATGGCTACACCTTC.

J is TRBJ1-5 and V is TRBV7-9, with D tentatively TRBD1 (5 bases). V was trimmed by 1 base and J by 0 bases, leaving 13 bases between them. CDR1 is SEHNR and CDR2 is FQNEAQ in the germline V gene (reference sequence). The CDR3 has 17 amino acids. In nucleotides, the CDR3 is TGTGCCAGCAGCTTAGATAGACAGATTGATAGCAATCAGCCCCAGCATTTT. This gives the protein CASSLDRQIDSNQPQHF.

The chain is built from TRBV29-1 and TRBJ1-2; D perhaps matches TRBD1 (5 bases). The CDR3 loop spans 12 amino acids. The germline gives CDR1 SQVTM, CDR2 ANQGSEA. V was cut by 2 bases and J by 7 bases, with 11 bases left in between. CDR3 sequence (DNA): TGCAGCGTTGAACAGGGTCCGGGTGGCTACACCTTC. Its protein product is CSVEQGPGGYTF.

This clone turned up a few times. V usage is TRBV29-1 and J usage is TRBJ1-2; 10 nucleotides agree with TRBD1. Germline values: CDR1 SQVTM, CDR2 ANQGSEA. The CDR3 is made up of 8 amino acids. J lost 13 bases, V lost 7 bases, and 0 bases had no gene match. CDR3 bases: TGCAGCGGGGACAGGGGCACCTTC. Protein: CSGDRGTF.

This chain joins TRBV29-1 and TRBJ2-3, with D perhaps matching TRBD2 (5 bases). The CDR3 length is 11 residues. The V and J ends lost 6 bases and 5 bases respectively, with 9 bases between them. Germline V lookup: CDR1 SQVTM, CDR2 ANQGSEA. The CDR3 region is CSVGVGDTQYF. For the CDR3, the DNA is TGCAGCGTCGGGGTGGGAGATACGCAGTATTTT.

The genes are TRBV29-1 and TRBJ1-2, with a possible D match to TRBD1 (5 bases). Germline CDR1 reads SQVTM; CDR2 reads ANQGSEA. The CDR3 is made up of 12 amino acids. Trimming left V 7 bases short and J 1 base short, with 10 bases between. CDR3 protein: CSAEQDNYGYTF. The DNA of the CDR3 is TGCAGCGCCGAACAGGATAACTATGGCTACACCTTC. The full variable domain, in which reference TRBV29-1 and TRBJ1-2 provide the parts outside the CDR3, is SAVISQKPSRDICQRGTSLTIQCQVDSQVTMMFWYRQQPGQSLTLIATANQGSEATYESGFVIDKFPISRPNLTFSTLTVSNMSPEDSSIYLCSAEQDNYGYTFGSGTRLTVV.

This clone occurred a few times. The rearrangement joins TRBV10-3 to TRBJ1-2, with D uncertain. Deletions cut 3 bases from V and 1 base from J, with 3 bases between. CDR1 is ENHRY, CDR2 SYGVKD, per germline. CDR3 length: 12 amino acids. The CDR3 protein is CAISDSNYGYTF. The CDR3 DNA reads TGTGCCATCAGTGACAGTAACTATGGCTACACCTTC.

The chain joins TRBV15 to TRBJ2-5, with D possibly being TRBD2 (6 bases). Germline assignment: CDR1 LNHNV and CDR2 YYDKDF (reference sequence). Trimming removed 5 bases at V and 4 bases at J, with 14 bases between. This CDR3 is 14 amino acids long. The chain's CDR3 is CATSSPGGVETQYF. CDR3 nucleotides: TGTGCCACCAGCTCCCCGGGCGGGGTAGAGACCCAGTACTTC.

This clone was seen once. The chain carries TRBV25-1 and TRBJ1-5; D not resolved. CDR3 length equals 13 residues. Germline CDR1 is MGHDK and CDR2 is SYGVNS. The V end was cut by 5 bases, the J end by 9 bases, with 14 bases between. CDR3 sequence: CASSPDGEAPQHF. The DNA for the CDR3 is TGTGCCAGCAGTCCGGACGGGGAGGCGCCCCAGCATTTT.

The V gene is TRBV29-1, the J gene TRBJ1-1; D is undetermined. This CDR3 has 12 residues. V lost 4 bases to trimming and J lost 5 bases, with 11 bases between them. Germline CDR1 and CDR2: SQVTM and ANQGSEA. CDR3 sequence reads: CSVVQSRTEAFF. As DNA, the CDR3 is TGCAGCGTTGTTCAAAGCCGGACTGAAGCTTTCTTT.

J is TRBJ1-1 and V is TRBV30; D is uncertain. The CDR3 is made up of 11 amino acids. Trimming shortened V by 6 bases and J by 7 bases, and 12 bases separated the two germline ends. CDR1 and CDR2 from the germline V gene are GTSNPN and SVGIG (reference sequence). CDR3 sequence reads: CACRGQVEAFF. The CDR3 DNA sequence: TGTGCCTGTCGAGGGCAGGTTGAAGCTTTCTTT.

This clone was seen a handful of times. The V and J genes are TRBV5-1 and TRBJ2-1; the D gene is possibly TRBD1 (6 bases). Trimming cost V 4 bases and J 8 bases, with 13 bases left between them. The length of the CDR3 is 13 residues. Germline V gene sequence: CDR1 SGHRS, CDR2 YFSETQ. CDR3 bases: TGCGCCAGCAGCACCCGACAGGTCCATGAGCAGTTCTTC. Protein sequence: CASSTRQVHEQFF. Filled out from reference TRBV5-1 and TRBJ2-1, the complete variable domain reads KAGVTQTPRYLIKTRGQQVTLSCSPISGHRSVSWYQQTPGQGLQFLFEYFSETQRNKGNFPGRFSGRQFSNSRSEMNVSTLELGDSALYLCASSTRQVHEQFFGPGTRLTVL.

This clone was observed a single time. This chain joins TRBV29-1 and TRBJ2-1; D remains ambiguous. From germline, CDR1 is SQVTM and CDR2 ANQGSEA. Trimming removed 7 bases from V and 7 bases from J, with 14 bases in between. This CDR3 comprises 12 residues. The CDR3 protein is CSAGKQQNEQFF. Written as DNA, the CDR3 is TGCAGCGCTGGAAAACAGCAGAATGAGCAGTTCTTC.

The chain recombines TRBV20-1 with TRBJ2-2, with a weak D call TRBD2 (6 bases). V was clipped by 3 bases and J by 11 bases, with 10 bases between them. The CDR3 consists of 11 residues. Germline loops: CDR1 DFQATT, CDR2 SNEGSKA (reference sequence). CDR3 protein: CSASAGLELFF. Here the CDR3 DNA reads TGCAGTGCTAGCGCGGGGCTTGAGCTGTTTTTT.

There are a few counts of this clone. The V gene is TRBV10-3, the J gene TRBJ2-5; 7 bases fit TRBD1. Germline trimming cut 10 bases from V and 2 bases from J; bases unmatched to any gene: 4. Germline CDR1 is ENHRY and CDR2 is SYGVKD. The CDR3 totals 12 residues. CDR3 residues: CATGQEQETQYF. CDR3 nucleotides: TGTGCCACCGGACAGGAACAAGAGACCCAGTACTTC.

The rearrangement links TRBV6-1 to TRBJ1-1; 8 bases agree with TRBD1. J gave up 7 bases and V 3 bases, and 10 bases lay outside the gene matches. This CDR3 region has 15 residues. CDR1 is MNHNS and CDR2 is SASEGT in the germline V gene. The CDR3 coding sequence is TGTGCCAGCAGTGAGTTAGGGCAGGGGGCCAATGAAGCTTTCTTT. Translated, it gives CASSELGQGANEAFF.

The chain links TRBV6-5 to TRBJ2-1, with D perhaps TRBD1 or TRBD2 (6 bases each). Trimming cost V 4 bases and J 10 bases, with 17 bases left between them. The CDR3 is made up of 14 amino acids. CDR1 is MNHEY, CDR2 SVGAGI, per germline. CDR3 in DNA: TGTGCCAGCAGTTCCTTTCGCGGGACACCAGAGCAGTTCTTC. This gives the protein CASSSFRGTPEQFF.

This chain uses TRBV29-1 with TRBJ1-1, with TRBD1 as a possible D gene (6 bases). V gave up 2 bases and J gave up 4 bases, with 8 bases separating them. Germline values: CDR1 SQVTM, CDR2 ANQGSEA. This CDR3 region has 12 residues. Here the CDR3 reads CSVERGTTEAFF. In nucleotides, the CDR3 is TGCAGCGTTGAAAGGGGGACCACTGAAGCTTTCTTT.

This chain uses TRBV4-3 with TRBJ1-4, with 7 positions matching TRBD1. Germline lookup yields CDR1 LGHNA and CDR2 YSLEER. The CDR3 has 16 residues. The V and J ends lost 0 bases and 3 bases, in that order; junction bases with no gene match: 4. Here the CDR3 reads CASSQDRQGANEKLFF. For the CDR3, the DNA is TGCGCCAGCAGCCAAGATCGGCAGGGGGCTAATGAAAAACTGTTTTTT.

The chain recombines TRBV29-1 with TRBJ2-5; the D gene is possibly TRBD2 (5 bases). The CDR3 extends over 12 amino acids. The germline V and J ends were trimmed by 7 bases and 1 base, with 10 bases remaining between them. Germline CDR1 SQVTM, CDR2 ANQGSEA. The CDR3 DNA is TGCAGCGCTGCGACTATCCAAGAGACCCAGTACTTC. This codes for CSAATIQETQYF.